This T cell receptor (beta chain) was identified in a study of post-analysis software for immune sequencing data. Whole-study context: Included among the disease courses, which were recorded for the cohort, were relapsing-remitting, secondary progressive and progressive-relapsing multiple sclerosis. Overall study results and limits: Controls showed lower frequencies than patients for roughly five TRBV segments, and TRBV5-6, TRBV5-1 and TRBV20-1 were among these.

Germline V gene data show CDR1 as SGHDT and CDR2 as YYEEEE. V dropped 4 bases and J dropped 2 bases, with 12 bases sitting between them. This CDR3 has 14 amino acids. Of note for this clonotype: The antigen remains undetermined.

The library was made from cDNA and included unique molecular identifiers. TCRdb used MiXCR to reprocess the PCR reads, holding one entry per CDR3 protein. The table has roughly 620,000 distinct CDR3 sequences, about 44% seen once. This sequence was found in a girl aged 10 to 17 with multiple sclerosis. The chain is built from TRBV5-6 and TRBJ1-2; D unclear. Specimen: blood. Here the CDR3 DNA reads TGTGCCAGCAGCAACCCAGGCCCCAACTATGGCTACACCTTC. Translating gives CASSNPGPNYGYTF.